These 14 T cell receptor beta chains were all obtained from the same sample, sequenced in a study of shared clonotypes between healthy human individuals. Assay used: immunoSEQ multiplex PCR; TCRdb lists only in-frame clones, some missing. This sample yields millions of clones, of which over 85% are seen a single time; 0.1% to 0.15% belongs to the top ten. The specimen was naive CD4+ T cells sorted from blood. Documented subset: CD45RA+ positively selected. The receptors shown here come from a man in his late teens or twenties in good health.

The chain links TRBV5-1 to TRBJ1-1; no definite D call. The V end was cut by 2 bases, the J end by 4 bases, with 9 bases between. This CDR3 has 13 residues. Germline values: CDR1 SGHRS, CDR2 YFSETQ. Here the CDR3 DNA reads TGCGCCAGCAGCTTTGGAGCAGCCACTGAAGCTTTCTTT. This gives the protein CASSFGAATEAFF.

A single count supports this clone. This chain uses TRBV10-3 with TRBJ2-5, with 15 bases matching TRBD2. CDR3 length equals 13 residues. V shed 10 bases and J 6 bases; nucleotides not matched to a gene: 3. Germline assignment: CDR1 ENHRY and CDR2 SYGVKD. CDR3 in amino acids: CATGTSGGKTQYF. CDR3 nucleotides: TGTGCCACCGGGACTAGCGGGGGGAAGACCCAGTACTTC.

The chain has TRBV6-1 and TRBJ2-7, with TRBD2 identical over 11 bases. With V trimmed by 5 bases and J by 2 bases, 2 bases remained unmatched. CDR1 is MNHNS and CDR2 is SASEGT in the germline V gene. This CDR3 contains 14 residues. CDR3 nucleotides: TGTGCCAGCAGTCCGACTAGCGGGACCTACGAGCAGTACTTC. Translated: CASSPTSGTYEQYF.

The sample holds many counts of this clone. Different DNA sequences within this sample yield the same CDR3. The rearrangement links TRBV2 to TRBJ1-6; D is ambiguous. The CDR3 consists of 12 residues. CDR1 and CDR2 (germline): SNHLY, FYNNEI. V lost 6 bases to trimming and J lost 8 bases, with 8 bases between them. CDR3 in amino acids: CASRRTYSPLHF. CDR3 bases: TGTGCCAGCAGGCGGACTTATTCACCCCTCCACTTT. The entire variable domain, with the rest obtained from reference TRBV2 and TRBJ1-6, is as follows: EPEVTQTPSHQVTQMGQEVILRCVPISNHLYFYWYRQILGQKVEFLVSFYNNEISEKSEIFDDQFSVERPDGSNFTLKIRSTKLEDSAMYFCASRRTYSPLHFGNGTRLTVT.

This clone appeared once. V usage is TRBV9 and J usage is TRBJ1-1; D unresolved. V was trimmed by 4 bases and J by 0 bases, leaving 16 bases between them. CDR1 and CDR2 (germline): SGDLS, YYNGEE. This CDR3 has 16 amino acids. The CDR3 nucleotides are TGTGCCAGCAGCCCTAGTGCCCTTCTAGTGAACACTGAAGCTTTCTTT. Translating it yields CASSPSALLVNTEAFF.

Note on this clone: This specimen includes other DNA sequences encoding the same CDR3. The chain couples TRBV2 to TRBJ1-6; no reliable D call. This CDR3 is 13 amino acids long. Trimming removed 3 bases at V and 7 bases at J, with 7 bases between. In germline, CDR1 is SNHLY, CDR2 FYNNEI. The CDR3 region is CASSESGNSPLHF. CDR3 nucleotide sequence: TGTGCCAGCAGTGAGTCGGGGAATTCACCCCTCCACTTT.

CDR3 DNA: TGCGCCATGACAGGGGGCGGCAATCAGCCCCAGCATTTT. Residues: CAMTGGGNQPQHF. This chain joins TRBV10-1 and TRBJ1-5, with 10 bases lining up with TRBD1. V shed 10 bases, J shed 2 bases, and the junction held 2 bases outside the gene matches. The length of the CDR3 is 13 residues. The germline V gene has CDR1 WNHNN and CDR2 SYGVQD (reference sequence).

CDR3 protein: CASSDRDRSYGYTF. The CDR3 nucleotides are TGTGCCAGCAGTGACCGGGACAGATCCTATGGCTACACCTTC. V and J are TRBV9 and TRBJ1-2, with 7 bases fitting TRBD1. Looked up from germline, CDR1 is SGDLS and CDR2 is YYNGEE. CDR3 length: 14 residues. Unmatched junction bases numbered 8, after V lost 5 bases and J lost 4 bases.

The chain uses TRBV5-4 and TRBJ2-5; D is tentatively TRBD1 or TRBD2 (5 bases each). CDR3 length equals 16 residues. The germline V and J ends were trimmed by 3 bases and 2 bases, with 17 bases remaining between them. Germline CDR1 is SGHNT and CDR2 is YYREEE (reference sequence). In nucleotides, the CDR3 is TGTGCCAGCAGCTCCGGACAAAGGGGACCTCAAGAGACCCAGTACTTC. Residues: CASSSGQRGPQETQYF.

The CDR3 DNA reads as TGTGCCAGCAGCCAAAACAGAGAGACCCAGTACTTC. Its translation is CASSQNRETQYF. The chain joins TRBV9 to TRBJ2-5; no clear D gene. Germline V CDR1 and CDR2: SGDLS, YYNGEE. Trimming took off 4 bases at V and 4 bases at J, with 8 bases between the two ends. CDR3 length: 12 amino acids.

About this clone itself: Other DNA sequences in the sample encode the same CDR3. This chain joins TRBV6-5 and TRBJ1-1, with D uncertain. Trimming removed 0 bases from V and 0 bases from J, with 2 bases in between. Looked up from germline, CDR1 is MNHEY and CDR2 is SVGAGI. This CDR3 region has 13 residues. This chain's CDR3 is CASSYSMNTEAFF. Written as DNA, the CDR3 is TGTGCCAGCAGTTACTCCATGAACACTGAAGCTTTCTTT.

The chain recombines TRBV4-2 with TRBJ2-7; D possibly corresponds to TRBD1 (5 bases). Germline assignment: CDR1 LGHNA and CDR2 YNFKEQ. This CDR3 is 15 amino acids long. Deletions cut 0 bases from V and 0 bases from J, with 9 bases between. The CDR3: CASSQDSTGSYEQYF. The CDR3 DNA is TGTGCCAGCAGCCAAGATTCCACAGGCTCCTACGAGCAGTACTTC.

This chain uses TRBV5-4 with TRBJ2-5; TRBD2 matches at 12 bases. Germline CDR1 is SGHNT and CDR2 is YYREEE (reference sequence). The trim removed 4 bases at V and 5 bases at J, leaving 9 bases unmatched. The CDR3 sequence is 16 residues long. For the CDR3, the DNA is TGTGCCAGCAGCACGGAACTAGCGGGAGGTAGGGAGACCCAGTACTTC. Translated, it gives CASSTELAGGRETQYF.

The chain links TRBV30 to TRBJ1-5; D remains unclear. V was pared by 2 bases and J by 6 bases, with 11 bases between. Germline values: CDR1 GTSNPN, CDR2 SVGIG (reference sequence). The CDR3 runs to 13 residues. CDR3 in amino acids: CAWSLRGGQPQHF. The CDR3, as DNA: TGTGCCTGGAGTCTACGAGGAGGTCAGCCCCAGCATTTT.